This T cell receptor beta chain was recovered during a study of control samples from healthy donors and cancer patients. TCRdb's table, derived via immunoSEQ multiplex PCR, lists solely in-frame clones and lacks some. Here the sample spans approximately 69,000 clones, approximately 90% being singletons. Germline V gives CDR1 MNHNY, CDR2 SVGAGI (reference sequence). The CDR3 consists of 15 residues. V lost 8 bases and J 1 base, leaving 17 bases between the germline ends. The sequence was obtained from a man aged 60 to 75 with colorectal cancer. The genes are TRBV6-6 and TRBJ1-1; possible D gene TRBD1, 6 bases. Source material: PBMCs. CDR3 residues: CASVSHRVSNTEAFF. The DNA of the CDR3 is TGTGCCAGCGTTTCTCACAGGGTTTCGAACACTGAAGCTTTCTTT.